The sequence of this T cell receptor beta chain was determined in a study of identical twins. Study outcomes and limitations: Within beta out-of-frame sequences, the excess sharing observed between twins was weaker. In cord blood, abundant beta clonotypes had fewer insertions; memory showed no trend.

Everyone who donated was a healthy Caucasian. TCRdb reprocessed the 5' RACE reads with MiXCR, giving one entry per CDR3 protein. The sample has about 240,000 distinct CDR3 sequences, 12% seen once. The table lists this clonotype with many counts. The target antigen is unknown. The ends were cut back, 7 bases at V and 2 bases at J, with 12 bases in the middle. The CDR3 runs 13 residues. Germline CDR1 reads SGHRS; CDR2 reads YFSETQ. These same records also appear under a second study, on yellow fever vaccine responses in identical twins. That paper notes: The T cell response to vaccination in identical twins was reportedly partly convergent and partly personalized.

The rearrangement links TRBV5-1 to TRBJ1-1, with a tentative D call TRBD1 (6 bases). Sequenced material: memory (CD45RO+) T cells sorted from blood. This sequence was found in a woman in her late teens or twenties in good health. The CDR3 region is CASRLDSNTEAFF. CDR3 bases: TGCGCCAGCCGATTGGACAGCAACACTGAAGCTTTCTTT.